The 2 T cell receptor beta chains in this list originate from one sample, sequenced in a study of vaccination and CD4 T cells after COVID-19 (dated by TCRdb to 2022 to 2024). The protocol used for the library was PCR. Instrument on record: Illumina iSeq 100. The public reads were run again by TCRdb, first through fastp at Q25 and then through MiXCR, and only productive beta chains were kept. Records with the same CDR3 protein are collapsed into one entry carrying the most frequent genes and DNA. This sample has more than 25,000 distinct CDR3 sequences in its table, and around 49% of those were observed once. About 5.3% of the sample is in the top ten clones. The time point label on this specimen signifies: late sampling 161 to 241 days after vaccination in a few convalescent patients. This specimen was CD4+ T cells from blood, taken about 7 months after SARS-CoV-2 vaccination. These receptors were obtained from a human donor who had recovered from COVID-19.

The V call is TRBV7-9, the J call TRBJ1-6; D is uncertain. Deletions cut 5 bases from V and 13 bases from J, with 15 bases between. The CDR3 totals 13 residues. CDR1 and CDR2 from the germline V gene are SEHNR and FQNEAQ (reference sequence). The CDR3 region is CASSRLTDSPLHF. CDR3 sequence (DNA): TGTGCCAGCAGCCGATTGACTGACTCTCCCCTCCACTTT. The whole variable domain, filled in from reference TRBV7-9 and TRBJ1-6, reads DTGVSQNPRHKITKRGQNVTFRCDPISEHNRLYWYRQTLGQGPEFLTYFQNEAQLEKSRLLSDRFSAERPKGSFSTLEIQRTEQGDSAMYLCASSRLTDSPLHFGNGTRLTVT.

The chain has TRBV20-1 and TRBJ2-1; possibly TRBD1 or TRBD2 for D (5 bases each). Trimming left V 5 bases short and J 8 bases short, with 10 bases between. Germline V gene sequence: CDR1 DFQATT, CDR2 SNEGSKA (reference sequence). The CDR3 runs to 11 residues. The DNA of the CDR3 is TGCAGTGCTGATGGGGGATATGAGCAGTTCTTC. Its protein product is CSADGGYEQFF.